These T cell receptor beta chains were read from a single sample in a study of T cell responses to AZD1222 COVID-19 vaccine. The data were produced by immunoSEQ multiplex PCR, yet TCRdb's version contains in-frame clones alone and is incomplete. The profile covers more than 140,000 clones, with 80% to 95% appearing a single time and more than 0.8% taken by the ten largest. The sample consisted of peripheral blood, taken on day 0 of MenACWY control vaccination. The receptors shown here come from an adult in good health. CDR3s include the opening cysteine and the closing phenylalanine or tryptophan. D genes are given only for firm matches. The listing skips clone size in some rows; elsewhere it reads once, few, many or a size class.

CDR3 DNA: TGTGCCAGCAGCTTGAGCCAGGGGGACGAGCAGTACTTC; CDR3 protein: CASSLSQGDEQYF; clone size: NA; J gene: TRBJ2-7; D gene: TRBD1; V gene: TRBV5-4
CDR3 DNA: TGTGCCAGCAGCCACCTACAGGATTCGGGCTACACCTTC; CDR3 protein: CASSHLQDSGYTF; clone size: NA; J gene: TRBJ1-2; D gene: NA; V gene: TRBV3-1/TRBV3-2
CDR3 DNA: TGTGCCAGCAACTACGGCGGGAGCGCCTACGAGCAGTACTTC; CDR3 protein: CASNYGGSAYEQYF; clone size: NA; J gene: TRBJ2-7; D gene: TRBD2; V gene: TRBV2
CDR3 DNA: TGTGCCAGCAGTCCCCGGAGGGGCGGGGGTTACGAGCAGTACTTC; CDR3 protein: CASSPRRGGGYEQYF; clone size: NA; J gene: TRBJ2-7; D gene: TRBD2; V gene: TRBV27
CDR3 DNA: TGTGCCAGCTCACCCGGACAGCCGGCGGAAGCTTTCTTT; CDR3 protein: CASSPGQPAEAFF; clone size: NA; J gene: TRBJ1-1; D gene: NA; V gene: TRBV18
CDR3 DNA: TGTGCCAGCAGCTACCAGACAGGCTTAACTAGCACAGATACGCAGTATTTT; CDR3 protein: CASSYQTGLTSTDTQYF; clone size: NA; J gene: TRBJ2-3; D gene: NA; V gene: TRBV7-9
CDR3 DNA: TGTGCCAGCACCGGGACACCGAGCTCCTACGAGCAGTACTTC; CDR3 protein: CASTGTPSSYEQYF; clone size: NA; J gene: TRBJ2-7; D gene: NA; V gene: TRBV28
CDR3 DNA: TGTGCCAGTAGTCCGTTACAGAACACTGAAGCTTTCTTT; CDR3 protein: CASSPLQNTEAFF; clone size: NA; J gene: TRBJ1-1; D gene: NA; V gene: TRBV19
CDR3 DNA: TGTGCCAGCAGGGCCGGGATCCTCTCTGGAAACACCATATATTTT; CDR3 protein: CASRAGILSGNTIYF; clone size: NA; J gene: TRBJ1-3; D gene: NA; V gene: TRBV7-2
CDR3 DNA: TGTGCCAGCAGCTTAGAAGGACAGAGATTGAACACTGAAGCTTTCTTT; CDR3 protein: CASSLEGQRLNTEAFF; clone size: NA; J gene: TRBJ1-1; D gene: NA; V gene: TRBV7-2
CDR3 DNA: TGTGCCAGCAGCTTACAGGGGACCTCCTATAATTCACCCCTCCACTTT; CDR3 protein: CASSLQGTSYNSPLHF; clone size: NA; J gene: TRBJ1-6; D gene: NA; V gene: TRBV7-9
CDR3 DNA: TGTGCCAGCAGTTTGGTGGGGGCGACTGAAGCTTTCTTT; CDR3 protein: CASSLVGATEAFF; clone size: NA; J gene: TRBJ1-1; D gene: NA; V gene: TRBV28
CDR3 DNA: TGTGCCAGCAGCTTGAAAAGCTCCTATAATTCACCCCTCCACTTT; CDR3 protein: CASSLKSSYNSPLHF; clone size: once; J gene: TRBJ1-6; D gene: NA; V gene: TRBV7-6
CDR3 DNA: TGCGCCAGCAGCCAAGATCTGGGGACACCTACTTTCGAGCAGTACTTC; CDR3 protein: CASSQDLGTPTFEQYF; clone size: NA; J gene: TRBJ2-7; D gene: NA; V gene: TRBV4-3
CDR3 DNA: TGTGCCAGCAGCCTTCGGGGCGCGGGGGAAAAACTGTTTTTT; CDR3 protein: CASSLRGAGEKLFF; clone size: once; J gene: TRBJ1-4; D gene: NA; V gene: TRBV5-4
CDR3 DNA: TGTGCCAGCTCCCGGACAGGGGGACATGAAAAACTGTTTTTT; CDR3 protein: CASSRTGGHEKLFF; clone size: NA; J gene: TRBJ1-4; D gene: TRBD1; V gene: TRBV13
CDR3 DNA: TGTGCCAGCAGGACCACGGAGAACACTGAAGCTTTCTTT; CDR3 protein: CASRTTENTEAFF; clone size: once; J gene: TRBJ1-1; D gene: NA; V gene: TRBV27
CDR3 DNA: TGTGCCAGCTCACCCCGACAGGGCAAGTCCTACAATGAGCAGTTCTTC; CDR3 protein: CASSPRQGKSYNEQFF; clone size: NA; J gene: TRBJ2-1; D gene: TRBD1; V gene: TRBV18
CDR3 DNA: TGCGCCAGCAGCTATCCGGGACAGGGAGGGAATGAGCAGTTCTTC; CDR3 protein: CASSYPGQGGNEQFF; clone size: NA; J gene: TRBJ2-1; D gene: TRBD1; V gene: TRBV5-1
CDR3 DNA: TGTGCCAGCAGGAATGACAGGGGTGGAGAAAAACTGTTTTTT; CDR3 protein: CASRNDRGGEKLFF; clone size: NA; J gene: TRBJ1-4; D gene: TRBD1; V gene: TRBV6-5
CDR3 DNA: TGCGCCAGCACCCTCAGCACGGGGGGGAACACTGAAGCTTTCTTT; CDR3 protein: CASTLSTGGNTEAFF; clone size: NA; J gene: TRBJ1-1; D gene: NA; V gene: TRBV4-1
CDR3 DNA: TGTGCCAGCAGCCTCATAGCGGGGGGGCCCCGGGAGACCCAGTACTTC; CDR3 protein: CASSLIAGGPRETQYF; clone size: NA; J gene: TRBJ2-5; D gene: TRBD2; V gene: TRBV7-9
CDR3 DNA: TGTGCCAGCAGCGTAGGGGGCAGGGAGGGTCAGCCCCAGCATTTT; CDR3 protein: CASSVGGREGQPQHF; clone size: NA; J gene: TRBJ1-5; D gene: NA; V gene: TRBV9
CDR3 DNA: TGCGCCAGCAGCCTCGGACAGGGCGGCTACACCTTC; CDR3 protein: CASSLGQGGYTF; clone size: NA; J gene: TRBJ1-2; D gene: TRBD1; V gene: TRBV5-1
CDR3 DNA: TGTGCCAGCAGTCGGACTAGCGGGAGGGGGAGCGCCTACGAGCAGTACTTC; CDR3 protein: CASSRTSGRGSAYEQYF; clone size: NA; J gene: TRBJ2-7; D gene: TRBD2; V gene: TRBV28
CDR3 DNA: TGTGCCAGCAGCAAAGGGGCACAGGCGAACACCGGGGAGCTGTTTTTT; CDR3 protein: CASSKGAQANTGELFF; clone size: NA; J gene: TRBJ2-2; D gene: NA; V gene: TRBV21-1
CDR3 DNA: TGTGCCTGGGGCACCGGGACAGGATTGTACGAGCAGTACTTC; CDR3 protein: CAWGTGTGLYEQYF; clone size: NA; J gene: TRBJ2-7; D gene: TRBD1; V gene: TRBV30
CDR3 DNA: TGTGCCAGCAGTTTCCCCATGGACAGGCGTGGGACTGAAGCTTTCTTT; CDR3 protein: CASSFPMDRRGTEAFF; clone size: NA; J gene: TRBJ1-1; D gene: TRBD1; V gene: TRBV6-2/TRBV6-3
CDR3 DNA: TGTGCCAGCAGCGCGACTCAGGGGCGCGGGTATGGCTACACCTTC; CDR3 protein: CASSATQGRGYGYTF; clone size: once; J gene: TRBJ1-2; D gene: NA; V gene: TRBV5-4
CDR3 DNA: TGTGCCAGCAGCTTGGAACAGAGGGCTGAAGCTTTCTTT; CDR3 protein: CASSLEQRAEAFF; clone size: NA; J gene: TRBJ1-1; D gene: NA; V gene: TRBV5-4
CDR3 DNA: TGTGCCAGCAGTCAGCTACAGGGAGCCTATGGCTACACCTTC; CDR3 protein: CASSQLQGAYGYTF; clone size: once; J gene: TRBJ1-2; D gene: NA; V gene: TRBV3-1/TRBV3-2
CDR3 DNA: TGTGCCAGCAGTTTTCGCGGGAACGGGCAGAGCTTCTTC; CDR3 protein: CASSFRGNGQSFF; clone size: NA; J gene: TRBJ2-1; D gene: NA; V gene: TRBV12-3/TRBV12-4
CDR3 DNA: TGCGCCAGCAGTCCAGACTCGTGGGGTTACTATGGCTACACCTTC; CDR3 protein: CASSPDSWGYYGYTF; clone size: NA; J gene: TRBJ1-2; D gene: NA; V gene: TRBV5-1
CDR3 DNA: TGTGCCAGCAGGGACACGGACAGGGCTAACTATGGCTACACCTTC; CDR3 protein: CASRDTDRANYGYTF; clone size: NA; J gene: TRBJ1-2; D gene: TRBD1; V gene: TRBV5-6
CDR3 DNA: TGTGCCAGCAGCCGCGCCGGGACCGGCTATGGCTACACCTTC; CDR3 protein: CASSRAGTGYGYTF; clone size: NA; J gene: TRBJ1-2; D gene: NA; V gene: TRBV14
CDR3 DNA: TGTGCCAGCAGCTTAGAGCCCACAAAAGCTTTCTTT; CDR3 protein: CASSLEPTKAFF; clone size: NA; J gene: TRBJ1-1; D gene: NA; V gene: TRBV7-9
CDR3 DNA: TGTGCCACGTCTAAGCGACAGGGTATGAACACTGAAGCTTTCTTT; CDR3 protein: CATSKRQGMNTEAFF; clone size: NA; J gene: TRBJ1-1; D gene: TRBD1; V gene: TRBV28
CDR3 DNA: TGTGCCAGTCAGACCGAGAGCTCCTATAATTCACCCCTCCACTTT; CDR3 protein: CASQTESSYNSPLHF; clone size: NA; J gene: TRBJ1-6; D gene: NA; V gene: TRBV18
CDR3 DNA: TGTGCCAGCAGCTTAGATCCCACCGGGGAGCTGTTTTTT; CDR3 protein: CASSLDPTGELFF; clone size: NA; J gene: TRBJ2-2; D gene: NA; V gene: TRBV11-3
CDR3 DNA: TGTGCCAGCAGCCGAGTAACGGGGGCCGCACGAGCAGAGCAGTTCTTC; CDR3 protein: CASSRVTGAARAEQFF; clone size: NA; J gene: TRBJ2-1; D gene: NA; V gene: TRBV14
CDR3 DNA: TGCGCCAGCAGCCCCGGGCCCCCCGGGTCGAACACCGGGGAGCTGTTTTTT; CDR3 protein: CASSPGPPGSNTGELFF; clone size: NA; J gene: TRBJ2-2; D gene: NA; V gene: TRBV5-1
CDR3 DNA: TGCGCCAGCGCGGAGCAGCAAGAGACCCAGTACTTC; CDR3 protein: CASAEQQETQYF; clone size: NA; J gene: TRBJ2-5; D gene: NA; V gene: TRBV5-1
CDR3 DNA: TGTGCCAGTAGTATAGCGGCTAGCGGGTTCTCCTACAATGAGCAGTTCTTC; CDR3 protein: CASSIAASGFSYNEQFF; clone size: NA; J gene: TRBJ2-1; D gene: TRBD2; V gene: TRBV19
CDR3 DNA: TGTGCCAGCAATAGGGCAGGGAATACGCAGTATTTT; CDR3 protein: CASNRAGNTQYF; clone size: NA; J gene: TRBJ2-3; D gene: NA; V gene: TRBV2
CDR3 DNA: TGTGCCAGCAGCGCTGCCTACGAGCAGTACTTC; CDR3 protein: CASSAAYEQYF; clone size: NA; J gene: TRBJ2-7; D gene: NA; V gene: TRBV7-2